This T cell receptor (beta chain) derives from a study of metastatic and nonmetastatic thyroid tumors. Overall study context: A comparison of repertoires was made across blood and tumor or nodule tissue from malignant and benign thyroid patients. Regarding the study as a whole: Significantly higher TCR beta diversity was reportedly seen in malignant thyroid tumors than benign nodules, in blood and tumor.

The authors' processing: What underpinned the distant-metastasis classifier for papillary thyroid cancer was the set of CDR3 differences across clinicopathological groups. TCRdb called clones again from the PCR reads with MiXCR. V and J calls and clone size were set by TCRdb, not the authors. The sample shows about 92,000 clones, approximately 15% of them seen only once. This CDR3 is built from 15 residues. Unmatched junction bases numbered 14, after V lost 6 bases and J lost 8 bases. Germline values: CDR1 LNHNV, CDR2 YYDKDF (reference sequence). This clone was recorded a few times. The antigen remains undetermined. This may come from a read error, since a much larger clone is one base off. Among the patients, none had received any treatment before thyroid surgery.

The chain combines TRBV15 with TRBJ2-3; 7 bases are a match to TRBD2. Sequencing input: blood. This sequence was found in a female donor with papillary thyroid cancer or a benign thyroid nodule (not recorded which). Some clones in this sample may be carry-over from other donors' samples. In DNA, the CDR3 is TGTGCCACCAGTCCTGGGCTAGCGGTGGGATCTACGCAGTATTTT. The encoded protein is CATSPGLAVGSTQYF.